This entry is about one T cell receptor beta chain. The target antigen is unknown. The data originate from a study of cytomegalovirus exposure and HLA in healthy donors. Germline assignment: CDR1 MGHRA and CDR2 YSYEKL. V was cut by 6 bases and J by 8 bases, with 11 bases left in between. This CDR3 is built from 12 residues. Findings and limits, study-wide: Reports indicated that the classifier achieved high specificity and sensitivity in diagnosing cytomegalovirus status.

Using immunoSEQ multiplex PCR, the repertoire was profiled, and TCRdb retains in-frame clones only, with some absent. The sample shows hundreds of thousands of clones, roughly 90% of them seen only once. The sequence came from a woman aged 18-29 years in good health and CMV-seronegative. Input material: PBMCs. The genes are TRBV4-1 and TRBJ2-1; D unclear. CDR3 DNA: TGCGCCAGCAGTCGCACAGAGCATGAGCAGTTCTTC. This translates into CASSRTEHEQFF.